The 22 T cell receptor beta chains presented below share a single source sample, sequenced in a study of T cell responses to AZD1222 COVID-19 vaccine. Measured with immunoSEQ multiplex PCR; TCRdb has only the in-frame clones, and not every one. Seen here are about 72,000 clones, about 89% observed once, and the top ten hold 25% to 35%. This specimen was peripheral blood, taken 28 days after the second AZD1222 dose. The receptors were sampled from an adult who received the AZD1222 COVID-19 vaccine.

The chain has TRBV7-2 and TRBJ2-1, with D maybe TRBD2 (7 bases). The length of the CDR3 is 17 residues. Looked up from germline, CDR1 is SGHTA and CDR2 is FQGNSA. Between the trimmed V and J ends, which lost 4 bases and 3 bases, there was a span of 19 bases. CDR3 loop: CASSYRGGREGYNEQFF. The CDR3 DNA sequence: TGTGCCAGCAGCTACCGAGGGGGGAGGGAGGGCTACAATGAGCAGTTCTTC. The complete variable domain, with remaining parts taken from reference TRBV7-2 and TRBJ2-1, reads GAGVSQSPSNKVTEKGKDVELRCDPISGHTALYWYRQSLGQGLEFLIYFQGNSAPDKSGLPSDRFSAERTGGSVSTLTIQRTQQEDSAVYLCASSYRGGREGYNEQFFGPGTRLTVL.

V and J are TRBV5-4 and TRBJ2-1, with TRBD1 identical over 11 bases. This CDR3 is built from 15 residues. Germline CDR1 SGHNT, CDR2 YYREEE (reference sequence). Unmatched junction bases numbered 3, after V lost 3 bases and J lost 4 bases. The DNA for the CDR3 is TGTGCCAGCAGCTCGGGACAGGGGGGTTACAATGAGCAGTTCTTC. It yields the protein CASSSGQGGYNEQFF.

The chain recombines TRBV12-5 with TRBJ1-1; D ambiguous. V lost 2 bases and J lost 5, with 6 bases in between. Germline CDR1 is LGHNT and CDR2 is FRNRAP. The CDR3 runs 12 residues. As DNA, the CDR3 is TGTGCTAGTGGTTTGCCCGGAACTGAAGCTTTCTTT. As protein: CASGLPGTEAFF.

The chain carries TRBV3-1 (or the pseudogene TRBV3-2) and TRBJ1-5; D uncertain. The CDR3 is 14 residues long. The V end lost 0 bases, the J end lost 9 bases, and 12 bases lay between the germline ends. In germline, CDR1 is LGHDT, CDR2 YNNKEL (reference sequence). The CDR3 DNA reads TGTGCCAGCAGCCAAGATCTCCGCTTTACGCCCCAGCATTTT. This translates into CASSQDLRFTPQHF.

The chain employs TRBV11-3 and TRBJ2-7; D remains ambiguous. The CDR3 is 12 amino acids. V shed 0 bases and J shed 5 bases, with 5 bases lying between them. Germline CDR1 reads SGHNT; CDR2 reads YENEEA. The DNA of the CDR3 is TGTGCCAGCAGCTTAGATAGGGACGAGCAGTACTTC. Amino acid sequence: CASSLDRDEQYF.

This chain links TRBV5-6 with TRBJ2-5; D perhaps matches TRBD1 (6 bases). From germline, CDR1 is SGHDT and CDR2 YYEEEE. The V end was cut by 3 bases, the J end by 5 bases, with 11 bases between. CDR3 size: 13 residues. The CDR3 nucleotides read TGTGCCAGCAGCTCTACAGGGTCGGAGACCCAGTACTTC. Protein product: CASSSTGSETQYF.

The chain is built from TRBV19 and TRBJ1-5; D possibly corresponds to TRBD1 (6 bases). V was trimmed by 9 bases and J by 11 bases, leaving 17 bases between them. From germline, CDR1 is LNHDA and CDR2 SQIVND (reference sequence). The CDR3 covers 12 residues. The CDR3 sequence: CASTSGRGTQHF. The CDR3, as DNA: TGTGCCAGCACTTCTGGTAGGGGGACCCAGCATTTT.

Only one count was recorded for this clone. The rearrangement links TRBV9 to TRBJ2-2; D call uncertain. CDR3 length: 14 amino acids. Germline assignment: CDR1 SGDLS and CDR2 YYNGEE. The germline V and J ends were trimmed by 0 bases and 6 bases, with 9 bases remaining between them. The CDR3 spells CASSVEARAGELFF. The CDR3, as DNA: TGTGCCAGCAGCGTAGAGGCCCGGGCCGGGGAGCTGTTTTTT.

The genes are TRBV9 and TRBJ1-3; weak D call: TRBD1 (5 bases). The V and J ends lost 7 bases and 7 bases respectively, with 15 bases between them. CDR1 and CDR2 (germline): SGDLS, YYNGEE. The CDR3 is made up of 13 amino acids. CDR3 sequence (DNA): TGTGCCAGCTCTCCCGGGACTCGGAACACCATATATTTT. This sequence encodes CASSPGTRNTIYF.

The chain carries TRBV18 and TRBJ2-3; maybe TRBD2 (6 bases). The V gene's germline CDR1 is KGHSH and CDR2 LQKENI. V lost 8 bases to trimming and J lost 3 bases, with 21 bases between them. This CDR3 has 16 amino acids. The CDR3 bases are TGTGCCAGCATAGAGGCGGAGGGGTGGAGAACAGATACGCAGTATTTT. It codes for CASIEAEGWRTDTQYF.

V and J are TRBV2 and TRBJ2-7; possibly TRBD2 for D (6 bases). Germline CDR1 reads SNHLY; CDR2 reads FYNNEI. The length of the CDR3 is 12 residues. The V gene lost 6 bases and the J gene lost 3 bases, with 9 bases spanning the gap. Here the CDR3 DNA reads TGTGCCAGCAGGACTAGTGTCTACGAGCAGTACTTC. Translation: CASRTSVYEQYF.

This chain uses TRBV19 with TRBJ1-1; a possible D gene is TRBD1 (6 bases). V lost 10 bases to trimming and J lost 1 base, with 13 bases between them. The CDR3 is made up of 13 amino acids. The germline V gene encodes CDR1 LNHDA and CDR2 SQIVND (reference sequence). CDR3 loop: CATQQGPNTEAFF. CDR3 coding DNA: TGTGCCACCCAACAGGGACCGAACACTGAAGCTTTCTTT.

V and J are TRBV19 and TRBJ1-5, with D tentatively TRBD1 (5 bases). CDR1 is LNHDA and CDR2 is SQIVND in the germline V gene (reference sequence). The CDR3 spans 14 residues. Deletions cut 7 bases from V and 2 bases from J, with 12 bases between. The CDR3 spells CASTRAGGNQPQHF. CDR3 nucleotides: TGTGCCAGTACCAGGGCGGGAGGCAATCAGCCCCAGCATTTT.

The rearrangement uses TRBV19 and TRBJ1-1; D ambiguous. The V and J ends lost 2 bases and 0 bases respectively, with 10 bases between them. CDR3 size: 15 residues. Per the germline V gene, CDR1 is LNHDA and CDR2 is SQIVND (reference sequence). This chain's CDR3 is CASSILNRLNTEAFF. DNA of the CDR3: TGTGCCAGTAGTATACTCAACAGACTGAACACTGAAGCTTTCTTT.

This sequence joins TRBV7-8 and TRBJ1-5; TRBD1 might be the D (6 bases). The CDR3 covers 17 residues. V gave up 3 bases and J gave up 2 bases, with 17 bases separating them. CDR1 SGHVS and CDR2 FQNEAQ come from the germline V gene. DNA for the CDR3: TGTGCCAGCAGCTTTATACAGGGATTCATGGGCAATCAGCCCCAGCATTTT. It encodes CASSFIQGFMGNQPQHF.

The rearrangement uses TRBV18 and TRBJ1-5, with unresolved D. CDR1 is KGHSH and CDR2 is LQKENI in the germline V gene. The V end was cut by 3 bases, the J end by 5 bases, with 14 bases between. This CDR3 has 15 residues. The CDR3 DNA is TGTGCCAGCTCACCCGACGGTTTTAGGGATCAGCCCCAGCATTTT. Protein sequence: CASSPDGFRDQPQHF.

The V call is TRBV4-3, the J call TRBJ1-4; TRBD1 might be the D (6 bases). Trimming took 4 bases from V and 3 from J, leaving 9 bases between them. Per the germline V gene, CDR1 is LGHNA and CDR2 is YSLEER. The CDR3 has 14 amino acids. The CDR3 loop is CASSPDSANEKLFF. CDR3 coding DNA: TGCGCCAGCAGCCCGGACAGCGCTAATGAAAAACTGTTTTTT.

This clone was seen a single time. This sequence joins TRBV7-3 and TRBJ2-7, with 7 bases identical to TRBD1. Trimming at V came to 0 bases and at J to 2 bases, leaving 7 bases not matched to a gene. The CDR3 covers 16 residues. In germline, CDR1 is SGHTA, CDR2 FQGTGA. CDR3 sequence reads: CASSLTPGTVPYEQYF. DNA for the CDR3: TGTGCCAGCAGCTTAACTCCAGGGACAGTCCCCTACGAGCAGTACTTC.

The chain links TRBV6-5 to TRBJ2-3; the D gene is possibly TRBD1 (6 bases). The CDR3 consists of 13 residues. V was pared by 10 bases and J by 2 bases, with 13 bases between. In germline, CDR1 is MNHEY, CDR2 SVGAGI. This chain's CDR3 is CATGTSYTDTQYF. CDR3 in DNA: TGTGCCACCGGGACATCTTACACAGATACGCAGTATTTT.

The rearrangement uses TRBV6-5 and TRBJ2-1; D might be TRBD2 (6 bases). The V and J ends lost 6 bases and 7 bases respectively, with 7 bases between them. The CDR3 loop spans 11 amino acids. The germline CDR1 and CDR2 sequences are MNHEY and SVGAGI. CDR3 nucleotides: TGTGCCAGCAGCCGGGAGAATGAGCAGTTCTTC. Residues: CASSRENEQFF.

This chain joins TRBV5-1 and TRBJ2-7; D ambiguous. This CDR3 contains 15 residues. CDR1 and CDR2 from the germline V gene are SGHRS and YFSETQ. Deletions cut 4 bases from V and 2 bases from J, with 16 bases between. This CDR3 is CASSPGRRPPYEQYF. As DNA, the CDR3 is TGCGCCAGCAGCCCCGGACGGCGTCCGCCCTACGAGCAGTACTTC.

The chain is built from TRBV9 and TRBJ2-7; TRBD1 is a possible D gene (5 bases). Per germline, CDR1 SGDLS and CDR2 YYNGEE. The CDR3 length is 15 residues. The V end lost 0 bases, the J end lost 5 bases, and 15 bases lay between the germline ends. The CDR3 is CASSVGEGAAHEQYF. CDR3 nucleotide sequence: TGTGCCAGCAGCGTAGGCGAAGGGGCGGCCCACGAGCAGTACTTC.